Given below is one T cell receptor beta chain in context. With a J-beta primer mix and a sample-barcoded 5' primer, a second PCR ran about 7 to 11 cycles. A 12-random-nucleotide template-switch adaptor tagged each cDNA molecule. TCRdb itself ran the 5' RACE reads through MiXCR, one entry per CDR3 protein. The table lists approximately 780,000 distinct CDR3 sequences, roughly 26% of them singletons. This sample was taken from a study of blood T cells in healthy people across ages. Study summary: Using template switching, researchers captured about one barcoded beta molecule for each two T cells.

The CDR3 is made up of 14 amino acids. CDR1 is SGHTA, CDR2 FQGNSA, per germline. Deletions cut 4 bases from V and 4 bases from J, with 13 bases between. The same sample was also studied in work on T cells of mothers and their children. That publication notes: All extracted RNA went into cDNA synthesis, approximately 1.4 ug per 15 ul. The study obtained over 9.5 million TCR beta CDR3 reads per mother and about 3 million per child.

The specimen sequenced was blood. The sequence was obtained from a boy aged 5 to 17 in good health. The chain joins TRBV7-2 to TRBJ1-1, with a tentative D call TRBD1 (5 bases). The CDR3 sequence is CASSSQATGTEAFF. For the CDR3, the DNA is TGTGCCAGCAGCTCACAGGCAACGGGCACTGAAGCTTTCTTT.